This T cell receptor (beta chain) was obtained from a study of T cells after yellow fever vaccination. Template switching by 5'RACE produced TCR cDNA, adding a universal primer site and UMIs. In TCRdb, the 5' RACE reads were re-called with MiXCR into one record per CDR3 protein. Here the sample spans approximately 300,000 distinct CDR3 sequences, approximately 12% being singletons. This clonotype was seen a handful of times. This sequence originates from a man younger than 35 who received the YFV17D yellow fever vaccine. This sample comprised CD4+ T cells sorted from PBMCs, obtained 45 days after the yellow fever booster vaccination.

CDR3 in amino acids: CASSPTSGEPQETQYF. The CDR3 coding sequence is TGTGCCAGCTCACCCACTAGCGGGGAACCCCAAGAGACCCAGTACTTC. V gene TRBV18 combines with J gene TRBJ2-5; the match to TRBD2 covers 10 bases. The germline V gene has CDR1 KGHSH and CDR2 LQKENI. The V segment lost 3 bases and the J segment 1 base; nucleotides outside the gene matches: 5. The CDR3 has 16 amino acids.